A selection of T cell receptor beta chains follows, all from one sample in a study of blood T cell repertoires in COVID-19. Here immunoSEQ multiplex PCR was the method, and the copy in TCRdb shows in-frame clones only, minus some. Among approximately 300,000 clones listed, approximately 90% were seen once. What was sequenced was peripheral blood. The receptors derive from a woman aged 45-60 years with COVID-19, enrolled during active disease. The CDR3 runs from the conserved cysteine through the conserved F or W. Fields, in order: D gene, J gene, V gene, CDR3 protein, CDR3 DNA. D genes are given only for firm matches.

- | TRBJ1-5 | TRBV21-1 | CASSKEDPKEEGTSNQPQHF | TGTGCCAGCAGCAAAGAAGACCCAAAGGAGGAGGGGACTAGCAATCAGCCCCAGCATTTT
TRBD2 | TRBJ2-7 | TRBV5-1 | CASSLWRELGGEQYF | TGCGCCAGCAGCTTGTGGCGGGAGTTGGGTGGCGAGCAGTACTTC
- | TRBJ2-5 | TRBV5-1 | CASSLEETQYF | TGCGCCAGCAGCTTAGAGGAGACCCAGTACTTC
- | TRBJ2-5 | TRBV27 | CASSSRGVLETQYF | TGTGCCAGCAGTTCCAGGGGGGTTTTGGAGACCCAGTACTTC
- | TRBJ1-2 | TRBV6-5 | CASRGRGKRGYTF | TGTGCCAGCAGGGGCAGGGGCAAGAGGGGCTACACCTTC
TRBD2 | TRBJ2-3 | TRBV6-4 | CASRRLAGDGDTQYF | TGTGCCAGCAGAAGACTAGCGGGAGATGGGGATACGCAGTATTTT
- | TRBJ1-1 | TRBV5-6 | CASSFGGNTEAFF | TGTGCCAGCAGCTTCGGAGGGAACACTGAAGCTTTCTTT
TRBD2 | TRBJ2-1 | TRBV6-1 | CASSETSGKGNEQFF | TGTGCCAGCAGTGAGACTAGCGGGAAAGGGAATGAGCAGTTCTTC
- | TRBJ2-7 | TRBV18 | CASSPKRISFSGEQYF | TGTGCCAGCTCTCCTAAGCGGATTTCTTTCTCTGGCGAGCAGTACTTC
TRBD2 | TRBJ2-2 | TRBV6-2/TRBV6-3 | CASSYRLAGGTGELFF | TGTGCCAGCAGTTACAGACTAGCGGGTGGCACCGGGGAGCTGTTTTTT
TRBD1 | TRBJ1-6 | TRBV19 | CASSIWVGQGASPLHF | TGTGCCAGTAGTATATGGGTGGGGCAGGGGGCCTCACCCCTCCACTTT
- | TRBJ2-3 | TRBV15 | CATSRFSGMDTQYF | TGTGCCACCAGCAGATTCTCAGGGATGGATACGCAGTATTTT
TRBD2 | TRBJ2-5 | TRBV12-3/TRBV12-4 | CASSVGRETQYF | TGTGCCAGCAGTGTCGGGAGGGAGACCCAGTACTTC
TRBD1 | TRBJ2-1 | TRBV5-4 | CATNRQGVNEQFF | TGTGCCACGAACAGACAGGGAGTCAATGAGCAGTTCTTC
TRBD1 | TRBJ2-7 | TRBV2 | CASSLGTGLLNSYEQYF | TGTGCCAGCAGTCTCGGGACAGGGCTCCTGAATTCCTACGAGCAGTACTTC
- | TRBJ2-4 | TRBV5-6 | CASSLARAKNIQYF | TGTGCCAGCAGCTTGGCCAGGGCCAAAAACATTCAGTACTTC
- | TRBJ1-2 | TRBV28 | CASRMDSGSLGYTF | TGTGCCAGCAGAATGGACAGCGGGAGCCTAGGCTACACCTTC
TRBD2 | TRBJ2-3 | TRBV3-1/TRBV3-2 | CASSQDKREPSTDTQYF | TGTGCCAGCAGCCAAGATAAGCGGGAACCAAGCACAGATACGCAGTATTTT
TRBD1 | TRBJ1-2 | TRBV10-1 | CASGQGIDYGYTF | TGCGCCAGCGGACAGGGGATTGACTATGGCTACACCTTC
TRBD1 | TRBJ1-2 | TRBV6-5 | CASSSYRGYGYTF | TGTGCCAGCAGTTCCTACAGGGGCTATGGCTACACCTTC